A single T cell receptor (beta chain) is shown here with its context. Its target is not known. J gave up 2 bases and V 4 bases, and 6 bases lay outside the gene matches. Germline-derived CDR1 and CDR2 are SGDLS and YYNGEE. The CDR3 is made up of 14 amino acids. Among the donors, all were healthy bone marrow donors. These data originate in a study of cytomegalovirus exposure and HLA in healthy donors. General study results and limits: In vitro, a few CMV-associated chains proved specific for CMV antigens. Donor immune exposure was known only as CMV serostatus. Most TCR sequences were rare, but some public TCRs occurred in many donors.

Primers included in the PCR were 60 Vbeta and 13 Jbeta primers. Measured with immunoSEQ multiplex PCR; TCRdb has only the in-frame clones, and not every one. Among roughly 120,000 clones listed, 80% to 85% were seen once. This chain links TRBV9 with TRBJ2-7; 7 positions match TRBD1. Sequenced input: PBMCs. The TCR sequence derives from a woman younger than 45 in good health and CMV-seronegative. This CDR3 reads CASSPGTVPYEQYF. In nucleotides, the CDR3 is TGTGCCAGCAGCCCCGGGACAGTTCCCTACGAGCAGTACTTC.